This TCR beta chain was found in a study of blood T cells in healthy people across ages. Study-level findings and limits: Roughly linearly, TCR beta diversity per million T cells fell as age increased.

There are a few counts of this clonotype. No antigen is known for it. Germline V lookup: CDR1 SGHTA, CDR2 FQGNSA. The CDR3 is 15 amino acids. V lost 5 bases and J lost 0, with 12 bases in between. Then a second PCR, running roughly 7 to 11 cycles, was carried out with a sample-barcoded 5' primer and a J-beta primer mix. TCRdb used MiXCR to reprocess the 5' RACE reads, holding one entry per CDR3 protein. The data contain around 940,000 distinct CDR3 sequences, roughly 50% of them singletons. This chain uses TRBV7-2 with TRBJ2-3, with D uncertain. This receptor was taken from a woman aged 60-75 years in good health. Sequences were obtained from blood. Here the CDR3 DNA reads TGTGCCAGCAGCCCCCACGTGATTAGCACAGATACGCAGTATTTT. Translating gives CASSPHVISTDTQYF.